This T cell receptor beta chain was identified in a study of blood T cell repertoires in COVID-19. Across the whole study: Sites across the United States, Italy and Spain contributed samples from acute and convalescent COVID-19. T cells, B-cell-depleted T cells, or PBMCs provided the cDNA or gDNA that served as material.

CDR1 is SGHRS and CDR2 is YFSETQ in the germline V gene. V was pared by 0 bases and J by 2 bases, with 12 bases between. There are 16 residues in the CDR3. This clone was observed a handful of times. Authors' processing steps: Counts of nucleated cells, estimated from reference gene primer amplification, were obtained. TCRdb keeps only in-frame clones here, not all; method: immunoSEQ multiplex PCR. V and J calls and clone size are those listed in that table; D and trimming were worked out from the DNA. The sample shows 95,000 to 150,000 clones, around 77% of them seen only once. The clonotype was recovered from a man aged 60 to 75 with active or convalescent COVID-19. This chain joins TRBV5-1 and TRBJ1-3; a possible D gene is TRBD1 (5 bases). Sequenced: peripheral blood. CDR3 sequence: CASSLARGKAGNTIYF. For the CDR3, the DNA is TGCGCCAGCAGCTTGGCCCGGGGGAAGGCTGGAAACACCATATATTTT.